These 21 T cell receptor beta chains were sequenced from one sample in a study of blood T cell repertoires in COVID-19. Sequencing used immunoSEQ multiplex PCR; TCRdb keeps in-frame clones, though not all of them. The data show about 140,000 clones, approximately 81% seen once. Sample: PBMCs or T cells enriched from blood (not recorded which). The receptors were gathered from a man in his forties or fifties with acute COVID-19.

The gene calls are TRBV5-1 and TRBJ2-2; a weak D match, TRBD1 (6 bases). Germline V gives CDR1 SGHRS, CDR2 YFSETQ. The CDR3 totals 14 residues. Trimming took off 3 bases at V and 1 base at J, with 7 bases between the two ends. CDR3 in DNA: TGCGCCAGCAGCTCGGGACAGAACACCGGGGAGCTGTTTTTT. Residues: CASSSGQNTGELFF.

This chain uses TRBV5-1 with TRBJ2-1; D not certain. Trimming left V 1 base short and J 10 bases short, with 12 bases between. The CDR3 is made up of 13 amino acids. Germline V gives CDR1 SGHRS, CDR2 YFSETQ. The CDR3 sequence is CASSLSRSQEQFF. The CDR3 coding sequence is TGCGCCAGCAGCTTGTCTAGAAGCCAGGAGCAGTTCTTC.

The chain joins TRBV7-8 to TRBJ2-7, with 8 bases that match TRBD1. The length of the CDR3 is 15 residues. The germline gives CDR1 SGHVS, CDR2 FQNEAQ. V lost 5 bases to trimming and J lost 1 base; unmatched junction nucleotides: 7. The CDR3 DNA sequence: TGTGCCAGCAGCCCCGCGGACAGGGCGTCCTACGAGCAGTACTTC. Amino acids: CASSPADRASYEQYF.

This chain connects TRBV7-2 to TRBJ2-1, with D perhaps TRBD2 (5 bases). This CDR3 spans 16 amino acids. In germline, CDR1 is SGHTA, CDR2 FQGNSA. Trimming cost V 5 bases and J 0 bases, with 14 bases left between them. The CDR3 loop reads CASSPSRASSYNEQFF. As DNA, the CDR3 is TGTGCCAGCAGCCCGTCGCGGGCGAGCTCCTACAATGAGCAGTTCTTC.

V is TRBV28 and J is TRBJ2-1, with 7 nucleotides matching TRBD1. CDR3 length: 14 amino acids. The germline V gene encodes CDR1 MDHEN and CDR2 SYDVKM. V dropped 5 bases and J dropped 5; count of bases not matched to a gene: 6. CDR3 in amino acids: CASSHLQGNNEQFF. The CDR3 region has the DNA TGTGCCAGCAGTCACCTACAGGGGAACAATGAGCAGTTCTTC. Looking up the rest from reference TRBV28 and TRBJ2-1 gives the full variable domain: DVKVTQSSRYLVKRTGEKVFLECVQDMDHENMFWYRQDPGLGLRLIYFSYDVKMKEKGDIPEGYSVSREKKERFSLILESASTNQTSMYLCASSHLQGNNEQFFGPGTRLTVL.

V and J are TRBV7-2 and TRBJ1-5, with 8 nucleotides matching TRBD1. Germline loops: CDR1 SGHTA, CDR2 FQGNSA. Losses at the gene ends were 5 bases for V and 6 bases for J; bases not matched to a gene: 6. This CDR3 contains 14 residues. The CDR3 DNA reads TGTGCCAGCAGCAGAGGGACAGGACCTCAGCCCCAGCATTTT. Translation gives CASSRGTGPQPQHF.

There are a few counts of this clone. CDR3 sequence: CASSLGPAEGVQFF. The CDR3 DNA sequence: TGTGCCAGCAGCTTAGGTCCAGCCGAGGGGGTGCAGTTCTTC. This chain uses TRBV7-2 with TRBJ2-1, with D possibly matching TRBD1 (6 bases). This CDR3 is built from 14 residues. The germline V gene encodes CDR1 SGHTA and CDR2 FQGNSA. Trimming removed 1 base from V and 12 bases from J, with 16 bases in between. The full variable domain, completed using reference TRBV7-2 and TRBJ2-1, is GAGVSQSPSNKVTEKGKDVELRCDPISGHTALYWYRQSLGQGLEFLIYFQGNSAPDKSGLPSDRFSAERTGGSVSTLTIQRTQQEDSAVYLCASSLGPAEGVQFFGPGTRLTVL.

Only one count was recorded for this clone. The V gene is TRBV3-1 (or the pseudogene TRBV3-2), the J gene TRBJ1-2; 9 positions match TRBD1. The CDR3 length is 16 residues. Trimming at V came to 5 bases and at J to 9 bases, leaving 16 bases not matched to a gene. CDR1 LGHDT and CDR2 YNNKEL come from the germline V gene (reference sequence). The CDR3 nucleotides read TGTGCCAGCAGCTCTACCCGCCTTGGGACAGGGACGCGCTACACCTTC. Translation gives CASSSTRLGTGTRYTF.

The chain is built from TRBV15 and TRBJ1-6; maybe TRBD1 (5 bases). V lost 0 bases and J 0 bases, leaving 9 bases between the germline ends. Looked up from germline, CDR1 is LNHNV and CDR2 is YYDKDF (reference sequence). The CDR3 is 17 amino acids. CDR3 coding DNA: TGTGCCACCAGCAGAGAGGGCAGGGACTCCTATAATTCACCCCTCCACTTT. Translated: CATSREGRDSYNSPLHF.

The chain employs TRBV5-4 and TRBJ1-5; 8 positions agree with TRBD1. Germline V gene lookup returns CDR1 SGHNT and CDR2 YYREEE (reference sequence). The CDR3 length is 15 residues. The V segment lost 4 bases and the J segment 7 bases; nucleotides outside the gene matches: 10. The CDR3: CASSRRTGRGQPQHF. The CDR3 region has the DNA TGTGCCAGCAGCCGAAGGACAGGGCGAGGGCAGCCCCAGCATTTT.

The chain employs TRBV7-9 and TRBJ2-7; 7 positions match TRBD1. The V and J ends lost 5 bases and 2 bases, in that order; junction bases with no gene match: 6. This CDR3 has 14 amino acids. The germline V gene has CDR1 SEHNR and CDR2 FQNEAQ (reference sequence). Here the CDR3 DNA reads TGTGCCAGCAGCGTCCGGGACAGAGCCTACGAGCAGTACTTC. Translating it yields CASSVRDRAYEQYF.

This sequence joins TRBV12-3 or TRBV12-4 and TRBJ1-5; no firm D call. The CDR3 sequence is 13 residues long. Between the trimmed V and J ends, which lost 2 bases and 2 bases, there was a span of 4 bases. The CDR3 loop reads CASSLPGNQPQHF. The CDR3 DNA reads TGTGCCAGCAGTTTACCTGGCAATCAGCCCCAGCATTTT.

The chain is built from TRBV24-1 and TRBJ2-5; 7 bases fit TRBD2. CDR1 is KGHDR, CDR2 SFDVKD, per germline. This CDR3 spans 14 amino acids. V shed 3 bases and J 4 bases; nucleotides not matched to a gene: 4. The CDR3 here is CATSDLGLPETQYF. The DNA for the CDR3 is TGTGCCACCAGTGATCTGGGACTACCAGAGACCCAGTACTTC.

The V call is TRBV14, the J call TRBJ2-5, with TRBD1 identical over 8 bases. The CDR3 has 15 residues. The V gene end was trimmed by 3 bases and the J gene end by 4 bases; junction bases not matched to a gene: 7. Germline V CDR1 and CDR2: SGHDN, FVKESK. Here the CDR3 DNA reads TGTGCCAGCAGCCAGATACAGGGGGTGAGAGAGACCCAGTACTTC. It encodes CASSQIQGVRETQYF.

This clone has just one count. The rearrangement uses TRBV7-8 and TRBJ2-6; D unresolved. The CDR3 is 15 residues long. V was trimmed by 5 bases and J by 0 bases, leaving 8 bases between them. Germline lookup yields CDR1 SGHVS and CDR2 FQNEAQ. The CDR3: CASSPANSGANVLTF. CDR3 DNA: TGTGCCAGCAGCCCCGCGAACTCTGGGGCCAACGTCCTGACTTTC.

Comments on this clone: One end of the junction fails to match germline, which may point to a read error. The genes are TRBV10-3 and TRBJ2-1; 12 bases align to TRBD2. Germline V gene sequence: CDR1 ENHRY, CDR2 SYGVKD. The CDR3 covers 20 residues. CDR3 in DNA: TGTGCCATCAGTGAGTCGCGCCTTTTGGGGAGACTAGCGGGAGCCAATGAGCTGTTCTTC. Encoded protein: CAISESRLLGRLAGANELFF.

CDR3 coding DNA: TGCGCCAGCAGCCTCATGTCGACAGGCTACGAGCAGTACTTC. Its translation: CASSLMSTGYEQYF. The chain has TRBV4-1 and TRBJ2-7; the D gene is possibly TRBD1 (6 bases). Deletions cut 4 bases from V and 3 bases from J, with 13 bases between. The germline gives CDR1 MGHRA, CDR2 YSYEKL. This CDR3 is built from 14 residues.

The V call is TRBV11-2, the J call TRBJ1-2; no clear D. Germline V gives CDR1 SGHAT, CDR2 FQNNGV. The CDR3 extends over 13 amino acids. Trimming took 5 bases from V and 3 from J, leaving 10 bases between them. As DNA, the CDR3 is TGTGCCAGCAGCACAGAACCTTACTATGGCTACACCTTC. Translated, it gives CASSTEPYYGYTF.

The chain is built from TRBV7-9 and TRBJ2-2, with D possibly matching TRBD2 (5 bases). Germline CDR1 and CDR2: SEHNR and FQNEAQ (reference sequence). The CDR3 has 12 amino acids. V was trimmed by 4 bases and J by 6 bases, leaving 6 bases between them. CDR3 DNA sequence: TGTGCCAGCAGCTGGAGGTCCGGGGAGCTGTTTTTT. It codes for CASSWRSGELFF.

CDR3 nucleotide sequence: TGTGCCAGTAGTATATTTCTCAGCAATCAGCCCCAGCATTTT. Translated, it gives CASSIFLSNQPQHF. The chain carries TRBV19 and TRBJ1-5; D is undetermined. V lost 2 bases and J 1 base, leaving 6 bases between the germline ends. The CDR3 has 14 residues. Looked up from germline, CDR1 is LNHDA and CDR2 is SQIVND (reference sequence).

This sequence joins TRBV19 and TRBJ1-2; 7 nucleotides align to TRBD1. The CDR3 totals 15 residues. V lost 4 bases, J lost 10 bases, and 15 bases stayed unmatched. Germline V gene data show CDR1 as LNHDA and CDR2 as SQIVND (reference sequence). Here the CDR3 reads CASSTNRDSGLNYTF. Here the CDR3 DNA reads TGTGCCAGTAGTACAAACCGGGACAGCGGGTTAAACTACACCTTC. The complete variable domain, with remaining parts taken from reference TRBV19 and TRBJ1-2, reads DGGITQSPKYLFRKEGQNVTLSCEQNLNHDAMYWYRQDPGQGLRLIYYSQIVNDFQKGDIAEGYSVSREKKESFPLTVTSAQKNPTAFYLCASSTNRDSGLNYTFGSGTRLTVV.